Sequencing of this TCR beta chain was carried out in a study of vaccination effects on CD4 cells after COVID-19. Before any sequencing was done, the ViraFEST assay used viral peptide pools to expand antigen-specific CD4+ T cells. Subsequent to approximately 11 days of culture, CD4+ T cells were isolated. None of these healthy vaccinees had been infected with SARS-CoV-2 before vaccination. As regards this clone: Its matching antigen is unknown.

Germline V gene lookup returns CDR1 LGHDT and CDR2 YNNKEL (reference sequence). The CDR3 runs to 14 residues. Trimming removed 1 base at V and 4 bases at J, with 10 bases between. Clones were sequenced by immunoSEQ multiplex PCR, and TCRdb holds only the in-frame ones, with some missing. This table holds tens of thousands of clones, more than 60% found once. This sequence originates from a human donor who received a COVID-19 vaccine. The material was CD4+ T cells from PBMCs cultured with HCoV-OC43 spike peptides, obtained before COVID-19 vaccination. Subset in this sample: HCoV-OC43 spike overlapping peptide pool stimulation. The chain is built from TRBV3-1 (or the pseudogene TRBV3-2) and TRBJ1-1; D possibly corresponds to TRBD1 (5 bases). For the CDR3, the DNA is TGTGCCAGCAGCCAAGTTTGGGGGAGCACTGAAGCTTTCTTT. This gives the protein CASSQVWGSTEAFF.